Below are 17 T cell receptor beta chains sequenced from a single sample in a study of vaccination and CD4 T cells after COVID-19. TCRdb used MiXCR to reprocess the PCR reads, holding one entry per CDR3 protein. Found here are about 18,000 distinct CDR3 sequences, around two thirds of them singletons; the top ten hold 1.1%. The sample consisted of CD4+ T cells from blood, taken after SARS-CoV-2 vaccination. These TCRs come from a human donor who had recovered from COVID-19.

In DNA, the CDR3 is TGTGCCAGCAGCCCCAGCCCGTTCCCGGGGAATTCACCCCTCCACTTT. Translated: CASSPSPFPGNSPLHF. V and J are TRBV9 and TRBJ1-6; D uncertain. CDR1 and CDR2 from the germline V gene are SGDLS and YYNGEE. V lost 4 bases, J lost 7 bases, and 18 bases lay in between. CDR3 length equals 16 residues.

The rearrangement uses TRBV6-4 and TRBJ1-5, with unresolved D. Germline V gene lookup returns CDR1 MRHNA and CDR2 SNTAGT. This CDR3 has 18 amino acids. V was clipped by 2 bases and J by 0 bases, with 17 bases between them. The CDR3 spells CASSDPPSRPLSNQPQHF. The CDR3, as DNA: TGTGCCAGCAGTGACCCTCCTTCCAGACCACTTAGCAATCAGCCCCAGCATTTT.

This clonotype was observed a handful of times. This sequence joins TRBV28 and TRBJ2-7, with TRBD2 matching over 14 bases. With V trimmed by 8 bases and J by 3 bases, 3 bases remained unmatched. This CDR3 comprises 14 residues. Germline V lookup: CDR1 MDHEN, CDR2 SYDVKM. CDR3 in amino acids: CASLGTSGSYEQYF. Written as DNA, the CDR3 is TGTGCCAGCTTAGGGACTAGCGGGAGCTACGAGCAGTACTTC.

Here the CDR3 reads CASRKKVGTGEHYGYTF. Written as DNA, the CDR3 is TGTGCCAGTAGAAAAAAAGTAGGGACAGGGGAGCACTATGGCTACACCTTC. The rearrangement joins TRBV19 to TRBJ1-2; 10 bases are shared with TRBD1. This CDR3 is 17 amino acids long. Unmatched junction bases numbered 13, after V lost 6 bases and J lost 3 bases. Per germline, CDR1 LNHDA and CDR2 SQIVND (reference sequence).

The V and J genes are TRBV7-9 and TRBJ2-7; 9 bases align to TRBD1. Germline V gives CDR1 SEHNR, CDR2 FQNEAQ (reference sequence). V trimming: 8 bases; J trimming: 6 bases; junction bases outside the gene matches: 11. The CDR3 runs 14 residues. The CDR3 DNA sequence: TGTGCCAGCGGTTCGGGACAGGGATGGGGCGAGCAGTACTTC. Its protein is CASGSGQGWGEQYF.

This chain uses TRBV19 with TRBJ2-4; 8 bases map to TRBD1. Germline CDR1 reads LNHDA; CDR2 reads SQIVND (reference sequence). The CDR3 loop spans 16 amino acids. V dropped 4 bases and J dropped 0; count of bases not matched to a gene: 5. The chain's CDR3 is CASSTGGRLAKNIQYF. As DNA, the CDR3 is TGTGCCAGTAGTACAGGGGGCAGGTTAGCCAAAAACATTCAGTACTTC.

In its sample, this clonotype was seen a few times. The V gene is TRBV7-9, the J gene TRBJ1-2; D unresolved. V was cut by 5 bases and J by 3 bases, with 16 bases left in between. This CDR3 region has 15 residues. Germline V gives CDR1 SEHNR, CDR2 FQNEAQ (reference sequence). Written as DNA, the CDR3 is TGTGCCAGCAGCCCTACTTACGGCCACTACTATGGCTACACCTTC. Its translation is CASSPTYGHYYGYTF.

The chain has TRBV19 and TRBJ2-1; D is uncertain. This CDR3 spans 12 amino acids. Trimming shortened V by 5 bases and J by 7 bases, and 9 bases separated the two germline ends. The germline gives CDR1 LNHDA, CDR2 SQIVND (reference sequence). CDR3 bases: TGTGCCAGTAGTTTTATCTCGAATGAGCAGTTCTTC. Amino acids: CASSFISNEQFF.

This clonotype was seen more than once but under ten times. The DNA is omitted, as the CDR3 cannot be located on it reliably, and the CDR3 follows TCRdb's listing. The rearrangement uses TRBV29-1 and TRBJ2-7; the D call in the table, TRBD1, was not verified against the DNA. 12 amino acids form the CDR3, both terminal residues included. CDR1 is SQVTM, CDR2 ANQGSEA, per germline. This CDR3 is CSVASGSAGHYF.

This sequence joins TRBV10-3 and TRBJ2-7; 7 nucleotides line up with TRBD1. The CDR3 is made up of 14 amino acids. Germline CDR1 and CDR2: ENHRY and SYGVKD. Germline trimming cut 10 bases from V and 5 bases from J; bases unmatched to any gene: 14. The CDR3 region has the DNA TGTGCCACCGAGGGGGCGACAGGTCAGAACGAGCAGTACTTC. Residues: CATEGATGQNEQYF.

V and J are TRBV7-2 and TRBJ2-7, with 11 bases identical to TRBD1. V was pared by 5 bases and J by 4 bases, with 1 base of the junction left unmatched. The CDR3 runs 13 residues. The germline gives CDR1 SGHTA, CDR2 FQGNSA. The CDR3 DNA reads TGTGCCAGCAGCCGGGACAGGGGGTACGAGCAGTACTTC. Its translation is CASSRDRGYEQYF.

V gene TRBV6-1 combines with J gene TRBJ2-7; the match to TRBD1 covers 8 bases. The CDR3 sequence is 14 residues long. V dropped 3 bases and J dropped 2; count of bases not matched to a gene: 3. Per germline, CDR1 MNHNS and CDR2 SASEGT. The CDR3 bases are TGTGCCAGCAGTGAGGTCAGGGGGCCCTACGAGCAGTACTTC. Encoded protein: CASSEVRGPYEQYF.

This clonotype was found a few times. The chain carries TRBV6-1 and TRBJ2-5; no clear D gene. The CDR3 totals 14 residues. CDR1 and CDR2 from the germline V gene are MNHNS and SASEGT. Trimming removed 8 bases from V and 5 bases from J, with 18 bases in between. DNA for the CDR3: TGTGCCAGCGCCCCGTCTCAGGTCGATGAGACCCAGTACTTC. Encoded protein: CASAPSQVDETQYF.

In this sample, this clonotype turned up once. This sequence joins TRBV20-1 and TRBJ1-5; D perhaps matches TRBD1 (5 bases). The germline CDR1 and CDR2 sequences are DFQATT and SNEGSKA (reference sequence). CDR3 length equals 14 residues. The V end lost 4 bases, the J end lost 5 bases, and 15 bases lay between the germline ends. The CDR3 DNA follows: TGCAGTGCTAACCGGGGCAGGGTCTATCAGCCCCAGCATTTT. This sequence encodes CSANRGRVYQPQHF.

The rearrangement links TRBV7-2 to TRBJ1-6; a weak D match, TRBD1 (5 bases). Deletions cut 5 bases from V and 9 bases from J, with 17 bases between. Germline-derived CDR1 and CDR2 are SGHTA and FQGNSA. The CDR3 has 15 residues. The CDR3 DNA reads TGTGCCAGCAGCGTAAATCGGGGCAGGGCTTCACCCCTCCACTTT. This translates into CASSVNRGRASPLHF.

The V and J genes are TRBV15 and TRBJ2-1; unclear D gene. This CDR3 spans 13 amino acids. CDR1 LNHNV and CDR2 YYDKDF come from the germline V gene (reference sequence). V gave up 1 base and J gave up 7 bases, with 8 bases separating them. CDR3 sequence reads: CATSRAPRNEQFF. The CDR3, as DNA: TGTGCCACCAGCAGAGCCCCCAGGAATGAGCAGTTCTTC.

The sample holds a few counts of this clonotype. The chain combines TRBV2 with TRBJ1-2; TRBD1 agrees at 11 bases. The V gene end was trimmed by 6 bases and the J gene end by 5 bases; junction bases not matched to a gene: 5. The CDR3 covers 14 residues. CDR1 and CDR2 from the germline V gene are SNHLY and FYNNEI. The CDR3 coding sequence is TGTGCCAGCAGCGGGGGACAGGGGGGATATGGCTACACCTTC. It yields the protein CASSGGQGGYGYTF.